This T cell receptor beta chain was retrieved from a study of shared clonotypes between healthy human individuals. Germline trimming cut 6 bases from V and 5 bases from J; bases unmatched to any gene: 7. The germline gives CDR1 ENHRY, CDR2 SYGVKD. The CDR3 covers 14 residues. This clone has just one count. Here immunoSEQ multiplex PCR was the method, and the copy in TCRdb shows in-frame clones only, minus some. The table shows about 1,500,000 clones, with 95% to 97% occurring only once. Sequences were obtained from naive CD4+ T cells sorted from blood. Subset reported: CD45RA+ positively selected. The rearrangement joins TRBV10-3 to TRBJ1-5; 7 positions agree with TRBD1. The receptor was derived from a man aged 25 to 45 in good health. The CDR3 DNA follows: TGTGCCATCAGAACAGGGGATAGAGATCAGCCCCAGCATTTT. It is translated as CAIRTGDRDQPQHF.